Below are 30 T cell receptor beta chains sequenced from a single sample in a study of blood T cells in healthy people across ages. A second PCR of 7 to 11 cycles used a sample-barcoded 5' primer and a J-beta primer mix. Each CDR3 protein is one row after TCRdb ran MiXCR on the 5' RACE reads. The sample shows 1.5 million to 2 million distinct CDR3 sequences, about 28% of them seen only once. Material: blood. The receptor set was obtained from a woman in her twenties or thirties in good health.

This clonotype has a handful of counts. This chain links TRBV12-3 or TRBV12-4 with TRBJ1-1; D uncertain. The CDR3 is made up of 13 amino acids. Trimming took 5 bases from V and 8 from J, leaving 15 bases between them. CDR3: CASSLELLTEAFF. CDR3 DNA: TGTGCCAGCAGTCTCGAACTACTCACCGAAGCTTTCTTT.

The CDR3 spells CASGRSGVVVDEQFF. The CDR3 DNA is TGCGCCAGCGGAAGAAGCGGGGTAGTCGTCGATGAGCAGTTCTTC. The chain has TRBV4-1 and TRBJ2-1; 7 nucleotides align to TRBD2. The CDR3 has 15 amino acids. With V trimmed by 8 bases and J by 8 bases, 15 bases remained unmatched. CDR1 is MGHRA and CDR2 is YSYEKL in the germline V gene.

This clonotype occurred a few times. V and J are TRBV12-3 or TRBV12-4 and TRBJ2-7; 7 bases align to TRBD1. The CDR3 contains 15 residues. The J segment lost 3 bases and the V segment lost 4 bases, leaving 9 bases of the junction unmatched. The DNA for the CDR3 is TGTGCCAGCAGTTGGATCGGGACAGCGGTCTACGAGCAGTACTTC. Translating it yields CASSWIGTAVYEQYF.

The sample holds a few counts of this clonotype. This rearrangement joins TRBV28 to TRBJ1-2, with 11 positions matching TRBD1. V shed 1 base, J shed 8 bases, and the junction held 6 bases outside the gene matches. CDR3 length equals 15 residues. Germline-derived CDR1 and CDR2 are MDHEN and SYDVKM. This CDR3 reads CASSLSGQGALGYTF. The CDR3 nucleotides read TGTGCCAGCAGTTTATCCGGACAGGGGGCGTTAGGCTACACCTTC.

The chain is built from TRBV12-3 or TRBV12-4 and TRBJ2-1; D is unclear. Deletions cut 11 bases from V and 6 bases from J, with 11 bases between. The CDR3 extends over 11 amino acids. CDR3 coding DNA: TGTGCCGGTCTCCTGAGCAATGAGCAGTTCTTC. Translated, it gives CAGLLSNEQFF.

This clonotype appeared many times. The V and J genes are TRBV6-5 and TRBJ2-7; 10 positions match TRBD2. Germline values: CDR1 MNHEY, CDR2 SVGAGI. The CDR3 has 15 residues. V trimming: 4 bases; J trimming: 5 bases; junction bases outside the gene matches: 8. In DNA, the CDR3 is TGTGCCAGCAGTTTGGTTCTAGCGGGAGTTGACGAGCAGTACTTC. Its translation: CASSLVLAGVDEQYF.

The genes are TRBV3-1 and TRBJ2-2; D uncertain. CDR3 length: 12 residues. V shed 4 bases and J shed 7 bases, with 7 bases lying between them. CDR1 LGHDT and CDR2 YNNKEL come from the germline V gene (reference sequence). CDR3 residues: CASSRGGGELFF. In nucleotides, the CDR3 is TGTGCCAGCAGCCGAGGTGGCGGGGAGCTGTTTTTT.

The table lists this clonotype with many counts. The gene calls are TRBV20-1 and TRBJ2-5, with 11 bases lining up with TRBD1. Losses at the gene ends were 3 bases for V and 4 bases for J; bases not matched to a gene: 10. The CDR3 totals 16 residues. Looked up from germline, CDR1 is DFQATT and CDR2 is SNEGSKA (reference sequence). CDR3 in amino acids: CSARELGQGDGETQYF. The CDR3 nucleotides are TGCAGTGCTAGGGAACTGGGACAGGGGGACGGAGAGACCCAGTACTTC.

This clonotype was detected a few times. This may come from a read error, since a much larger clone is one base off. This rearrangement joins TRBV5-1 to TRBJ2-7; 12 nucleotides align to TRBD1. Germline V lookup: CDR1 SGHRS, CDR2 YFSETQ. V gave up 3 bases and J gave up 6 bases; unmatched junction bases: 7. This CDR3 has 15 amino acids. This chain's CDR3 is CASSSSGTGGFEQYF. In DNA form, the CDR3 reads TGCGCCAGCAGCTCCTCCGGGACAGGGGGCTTCGAGCAGTACTTC.

About this clonotype itself: This may stem from a read error, because a much larger clone lies one nucleotide away. The chain uses TRBV6-6 and TRBJ1-5; D is perhaps TRBD1 (5 bases). The germline gives CDR1 MNHNY, CDR2 SVGAGI (reference sequence). This CDR3 is built from 11 residues. The CDR3 region has the DNA TGTGCCAGCGGGGCAACTCAGCCCCACCATTTT. This codes for CASGATQPHHF.

This sequence joins TRBV29-1 and TRBJ2-5; TRBD2 might be the D (5 bases). CDR3 length: 13 residues. The V end lost 8 bases, the J end lost 11 bases, and 24 bases lay between the germline ends. The V gene's germline CDR1 is SQVTM and CDR2 ANQGSEA. The chain's CDR3 is CSPSGPSGNEQYF. In DNA, the CDR3 is TGCAGCCCCTCAGGACCGTCGGGGAATGAGCAGTACTTC.

This clonotype turned up a few times. CDR3: CASSPDGPEAFF. The DNA of the CDR3 is TGTGCCAGCAGCCCGGACGGCCCTGAAGCTTTCTTT. The rearrangement links TRBV12-3 or TRBV12-4 to TRBJ1-1; D uncertain. The CDR3 length is 12 residues. Trimming took off 6 bases at V and 6 bases at J, with 11 bases between the two ends.

In this sample, this clonotype turned up a few times. This may be a read error, as it is one base from a much larger clone. This chain uses TRBV4-1 with TRBJ2-7, with D tentatively TRBD1 (5 bases). V was clipped by 3 bases and J by 6 bases, with 15 bases between them. This CDR3 is built from 14 residues. Per germline, CDR1 MGHRA and CDR2 YSYEKL. The CDR3, as DNA: TGCGCCAGCAGCCAGGAATCAGGGTTCTGCGAGCAGTACTTC. It encodes CASSQESGFCEQYF.

A few counts support this clonotype. This chain connects TRBV5-1 to TRBJ2-3; D gene unclear. Trimming pared 7 bases from V and 5 bases from J, leaving 20 bases between. Looked up from germline, CDR1 is SGHRS and CDR2 is YFSETQ. There are 15 residues in the CDR3. The CDR3: CASSVRMWSEDTQYF. CDR3 sequence (DNA): TGCGCCAGCTCCGTCCGAATGTGGTCGGAAGATACGCAGTATTTT.

The chain couples TRBV6-2 or TRBV6-3 to TRBJ2-7; 12 bases map to TRBD2. CDR1 and CDR2 from the germline V gene are MNHEY and SVGEGT. Trimming took 4 bases from V and 5 from J; bases not matched to a gene: 9. The CDR3 contains 16 residues. DNA of the CDR3: TGTGCCAGCAGTTCCCCCCAGACTAGCGGGAGCGACGAGCAGTACTTC. Its translation is CASSSPQTSGSDEQYF.

This clonotype has more than one count but fewer than ten. V gene TRBV4-1 combines with J gene TRBJ1-1; the D is unclear. Germline V gene lookup returns CDR1 MGHRA and CDR2 YSYEKL. Trimming stripped 0 bases from V and 2 bases from J, with 10 bases between. This CDR3 region has 15 residues. The CDR3 coding sequence is TGCGCCAGCAGCCAAGATCGACTGCCCAACACTGAAGCTTTCTTT. Translated, it gives CASSQDRLPNTEAFF.

The chain carries TRBV5-1 and TRBJ1-1, with D perhaps TRBD1 (6 bases). The CDR3 is made up of 15 amino acids. V was trimmed by 5 bases and J by 4 bases, leaving 18 bases between them. The germline V gene has CDR1 SGHRS and CDR2 YFSETQ. DNA for the CDR3: TGCGCCAGCAGGATGGGGGGCGCAGGTGGCACTGAAGCTTTCTTT. Translating gives CASRMGGAGGTEAFF.

This clonotype was counted ten times or more. The J gene is TRBJ2-7, the V gene TRBV6-5; D is possibly TRBD1 (6 bases). Germline V gene data show CDR1 as MNHEY and CDR2 as SVGAGI. The CDR3 consists of 13 residues. Trimming took off 6 bases at V and 4 bases at J, with 13 bases between the two ends. The CDR3 loop reads CASSKGGQYEQYF. The CDR3 nucleotides are TGTGCCAGCAGCAAAGGGGGACAATACGAGCAGTACTTC.

This rearrangement joins TRBV20-1 to TRBJ2-3; perhaps TRBD2 as D (5 bases). The V end lost 3 bases, the J end lost 2 bases, and 12 bases lay between the germline ends. The CDR3 extends over 14 amino acids. Germline-derived CDR1 and CDR2 are DFQATT and SNEGSKA (reference sequence). CDR3 protein: CSASEGSVTDTQYF. For the CDR3, the DNA is TGCAGTGCTAGTGAGGGTAGCGTCACAGATACGCAGTATTTT.

The V and J genes are TRBV14 and TRBJ1-4, with D unclear. The CDR3 contains 13 residues. Germline assignment: CDR1 SGHDN and CDR2 FVKESK. V shed 0 bases and J shed 8 bases, with 7 bases lying between them. In DNA form, the CDR3 reads TGTGCCAGCAGCCAAGAACGGGCCGAAAAACTGTTTTTT. This encodes CASSQERAEKLFF.

The rearrangement uses TRBV9 and TRBJ2-5; 7 positions agree with TRBD2. J lost 2 bases, V lost 4 bases, and 8 bases had no gene match. This CDR3 is 15 amino acids long. Looked up from germline, CDR1 is SGDLS and CDR2 is YYNGEE. The CDR3 reads CASSIDAGEQETQYF. The CDR3 bases are TGTGCCAGCAGCATAGACGCGGGGGAACAAGAGACCCAGTACTTC.

A remark on this clonotype: One end of the junction is discordant with germline, which a read error may explain. This rearrangement joins TRBV9 to TRBJ1-1; D is uncertain. This CDR3 has 13 residues. The germline V gene encodes CDR1 SGDLS and CDR2 YYNGEE. CDR3 coding DNA: TGTGCCAGCAGCGTAATACAGCACACTAAAGCTTTCTTT. It codes for CASSVIQHTKAFF.

The chain carries TRBV28 and TRBJ2-5, with D possibly matching TRBD2 (7 bases). Trimming took 7 bases from V and 4 from J, leaving 19 bases between them. The CDR3 is 15 amino acids. Per the germline V gene, CDR1 is MDHEN and CDR2 is SYDVKM. CDR3 sequence: CASTPRGRGSETQYF. The CDR3, as DNA: TGTGCCAGCACCCCCCGGGGGAGGGGGTCAGAGACCCAGTACTTC.

The chain combines TRBV5-1 with TRBJ1-2; D may be TRBD1 (6 bases). Trimming cost V 4 bases and J 8 bases, with 18 bases left between them. CDR1 is SGHRS, CDR2 YFSETQ, per germline. The CDR3 runs 14 residues. CDR3 region: CASSPPTGGAGYTF. The CDR3 region has the DNA TGCGCCAGCAGCCCCCCGACAGGCGGAGCAGGCTACACCTTC.

This clonotype was detected ten times or more. The V gene is TRBV29-1, the J gene TRBJ2-7, with TRBD1 as a possible D gene (6 bases). The germline gives CDR1 SQVTM, CDR2 ANQGSEA. This CDR3 region has 16 residues. With 0 bases removed from V and 5 bases from J, the gap between germline ends came to 20 bases. CDR3 in DNA: TGCAGCGTTGAAGATCTACACAGGGACGGTTCAGACGAGCAGTACTTC. Amino acids: CSVEDLHRDGSDEQYF.

This chain joins TRBV7-6 and TRBJ2-1; weak D call: TRBD1 (6 bases). Germline V CDR1 and CDR2: SGHVS, FNYEAQ. The ends were cut back, 5 bases at V and 6 bases at J, with 17 bases in the middle. This CDR3 is 15 amino acids long. Here the CDR3 reads CASSDQWAGANEQFF. CDR3 in DNA: TGTGCCAGCAGCGATCAATGGGCAGGGGCCAATGAGCAGTTCTTC.

The chain combines TRBV3-1 with TRBJ1-2; D possibly corresponds to TRBD1 (5 bases). Trimming took 2 bases from V and 3 from J, leaving 7 bases between them. From germline, CDR1 is LGHDT and CDR2 YNNKEL (reference sequence). The CDR3 is made up of 13 amino acids. CDR3 sequence (DNA): TGTGCCAGCAGCCAACAGGGTTACTATGGCTACACCTTC. This sequence encodes CASSQQGYYGYTF.

This clonotype was counted between two and nine times. The chain is built from TRBV5-5 and TRBJ1-2; D ambiguous. Trimming removed 0 bases at V and 6 bases at J, with 18 bases between. The CDR3 runs to 16 residues. Germline V gene data show CDR1 as SGHKS and CDR2 as YYEKEE (reference sequence). CDR3 DNA sequence: TGTGCCAGCAGCTTGGACGGGCGAGGAATATCCAATGGCTACACCTTC. Translated: CASSLDGRGISNGYTF.

This clonotype has only a few counts. One end of the junction is discordant with germline, which a read error may explain. This chain links TRBV7-3 with TRBJ2-3; 14 bases align to TRBD2. The CDR3 is made up of 15 amino acids. CDR1 and CDR2 from the germline V gene are SGHTA and FQGTGA. CDR3 nucleotides: TGTGCCAGCAGCTCCGGGACTAGCGGGGGAGATGCGCAGTATTTT. Translation gives CASSSGTSGGDAQYF.

The chain couples TRBV6-1 to TRBJ2-1, with TRBD2 matching over 7 bases. Trimming removed 7 bases from V and 10 bases from J; junction bases left unmatched: 13. The germline V gene encodes CDR1 MNHNS and CDR2 SASEGT. The CDR3 has 14 residues. CDR3 nucleotide sequence: TGTGCCAGCATAAAGGGCGGACTAGGTGGCGAGCAGTTCTTC. Its protein product is CASIKGGLGGEQFF.